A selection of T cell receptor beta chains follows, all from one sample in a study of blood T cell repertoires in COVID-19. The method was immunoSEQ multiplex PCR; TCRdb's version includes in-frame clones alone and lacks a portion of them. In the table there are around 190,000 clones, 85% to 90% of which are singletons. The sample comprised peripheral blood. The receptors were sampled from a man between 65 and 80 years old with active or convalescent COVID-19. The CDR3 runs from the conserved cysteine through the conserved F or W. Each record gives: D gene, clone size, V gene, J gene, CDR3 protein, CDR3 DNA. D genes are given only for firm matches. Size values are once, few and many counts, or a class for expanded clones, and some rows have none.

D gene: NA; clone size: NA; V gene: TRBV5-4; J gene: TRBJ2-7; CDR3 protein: CASSLLPVDEQYF; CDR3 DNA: TGTGCCAGCAGCTTGCTACCGGTCGACGAGCAGTACTTC
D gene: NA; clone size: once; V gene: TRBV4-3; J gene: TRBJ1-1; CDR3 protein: CASSRTGSDTEAFF; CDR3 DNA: TGCGCCAGCAGCCGTACAGGGAGTGACACTGAAGCTTTCTTT
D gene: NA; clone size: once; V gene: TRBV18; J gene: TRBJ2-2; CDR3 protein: CASSRGSGELFF; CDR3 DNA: TGTGCCAGCTCAAGAGGCTCCGGGGAGCTGTTTTTT
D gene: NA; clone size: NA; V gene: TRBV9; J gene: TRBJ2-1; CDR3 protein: CASSEQAHSYNEQFF; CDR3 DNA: TGTGCCAGCAGCGAGCAAGCTCACTCCTACAATGAGCAGTTCTTC
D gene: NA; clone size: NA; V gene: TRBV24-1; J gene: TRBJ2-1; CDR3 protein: CATSDPSGAGASNEQFF; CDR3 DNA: TGTGCCACCAGTGACCCCTCCGGGGCGGGGGCCAGCAATGAGCAGTTCTTC
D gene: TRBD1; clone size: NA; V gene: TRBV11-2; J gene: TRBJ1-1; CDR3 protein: CASSFGGDRGHNTEAFF; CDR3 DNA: TGTGCCAGCAGCTTTGGGGGGGACAGGGGGCACAACACTGAAGCTTTCTTT
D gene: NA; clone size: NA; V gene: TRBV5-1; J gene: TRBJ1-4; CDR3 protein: CASSLDRSVLFF; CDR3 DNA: TGCGCCAGCAGCTTGGACAGGAGTGTGCTGTTTTTT
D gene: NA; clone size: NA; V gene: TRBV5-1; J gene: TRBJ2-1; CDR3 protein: CASSLVGGQDEQFF; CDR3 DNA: TGCGCCAGCAGCTTGGTCGGGGGGCAGGATGAGCAGTTCTTC
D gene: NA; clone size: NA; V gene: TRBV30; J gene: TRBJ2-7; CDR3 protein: CAWRETVYEQYF; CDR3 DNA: TGTGCCTGGAGGGAGACAGTTTACGAGCAGTACTTC
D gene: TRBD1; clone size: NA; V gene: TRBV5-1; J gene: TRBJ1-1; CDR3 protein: CASSQEGAPRTEAFF; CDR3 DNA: TGCGCCAGCAGCCAGGAGGGGGCGCCGAGGACTGAAGCTTTCTTT
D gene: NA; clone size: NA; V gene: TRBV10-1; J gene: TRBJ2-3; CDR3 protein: CASSLLGALVTDTQYF; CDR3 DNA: TGCGCCAGCAGCCTATTAGGGGCTTTAGTCACAGATACGCAGTATTTT
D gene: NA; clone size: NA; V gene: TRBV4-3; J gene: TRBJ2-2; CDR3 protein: CASSRGRDTGELFF; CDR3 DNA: TGCGCCAGCAGCAGAGGCAGAGACACCGGGGAGCTGTTTTTT
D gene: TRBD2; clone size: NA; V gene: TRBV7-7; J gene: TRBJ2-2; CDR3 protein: CASSAWGAGLAGTGELFF; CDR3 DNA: TGTGCCAGCAGCGCTTGGGGAGCGGGACTAGCGGGGACCGGGGAGCTGTTTTTT
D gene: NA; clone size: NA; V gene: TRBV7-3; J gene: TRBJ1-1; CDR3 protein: CASSAGPRDTEAFF; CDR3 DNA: TGTGCCAGCAGCGCGGGACCCAGGGACACTGAAGCTTTCTTT
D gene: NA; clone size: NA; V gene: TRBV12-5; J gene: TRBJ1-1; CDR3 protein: CASATEANTEAFF; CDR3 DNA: TGTGCTAGTGCCACTGAGGCGAACACTGAAGCTTTCTTT
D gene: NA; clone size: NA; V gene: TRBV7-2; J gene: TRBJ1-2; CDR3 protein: CATLGGDGGGYTF; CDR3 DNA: TGTGCCACCTTAGGGGGAGATGGAGGTGGCTACACCTTC
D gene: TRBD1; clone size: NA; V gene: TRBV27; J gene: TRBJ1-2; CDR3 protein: CASRPDRVYDGYTF; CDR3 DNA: TGTGCCAGCAGACCAGACAGGGTCTATGATGGCTACACCTTC
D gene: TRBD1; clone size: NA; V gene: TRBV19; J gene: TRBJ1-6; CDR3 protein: CASRGQTGVYNSPLHF; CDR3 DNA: TGTGCCAGTAGGGGCCAGACAGGGGTTTATAATTCACCCCTCCACTTT
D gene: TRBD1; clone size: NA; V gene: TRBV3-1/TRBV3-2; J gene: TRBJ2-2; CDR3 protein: CASKVQGGTGELFF; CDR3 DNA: TGTGCCAGCAAGGTACAGGGGGGTACCGGGGAGCTGTTTTTT
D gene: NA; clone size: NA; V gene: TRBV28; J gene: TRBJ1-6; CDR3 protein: CASSLWGGAINSPLHF; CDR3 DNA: TGTGCCAGCAGTTTATGGGGGGGAGCAATAAATTCACCCCTCCACTTT
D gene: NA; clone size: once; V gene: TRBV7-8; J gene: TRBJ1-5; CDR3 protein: CASNQQGAQPQHF; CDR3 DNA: TGTGCCAGCAACCAACAGGGTGCCCAGCCCCAGCATTTT
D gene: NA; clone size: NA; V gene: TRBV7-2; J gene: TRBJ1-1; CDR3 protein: CASNFDRNTEAFF; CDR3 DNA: TGTGCCAGCAACTTCGACAGAAACACTGAAGCTTTCTTT
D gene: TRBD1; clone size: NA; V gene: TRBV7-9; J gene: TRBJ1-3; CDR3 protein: CASSSRQGRHTIYF; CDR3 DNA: TGTGCCAGCAGCTCCAGACAGGGGAGGCACACCATATATTTT
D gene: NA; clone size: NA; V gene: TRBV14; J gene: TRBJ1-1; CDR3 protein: CASSQWRLANTEAFF; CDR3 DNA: TGTGCCAGCAGCCAATGGAGACTGGCGAACACTGAAGCTTTCTTT